The following is a T cell receptor beta chain sequence with its context. The antigen is unknown. The sample comes from a study of shared clonotypes between healthy human individuals. Overall study context: Each donor contributed plates that comprised three CD4 naive, three CD4 memory, two CD8 naive and one CD8 memory.

The input for sorted-subset replicate PCRs was roughly 180 ng DNA, tens of thousands of T cell genomes. TCRdb keeps only in-frame clones here, not all; method: immunoSEQ multiplex PCR. The repertoire has approximately 1,000,000 clones, about 72% of them found once; the top ten carry 0.7% to 0.95%. Whole-study findings and limits: On the whole, naive subsets had larger estimated richness than memory subsets had.

The clonotype was recovered from a man between 18 and 29 years old in good health. Some clones in this sample may be carry-over from other donors' samples. What was sequenced was memory CD4+ T cells from PBMCs. Sample subset: CD45RA-negative fraction.

CDR3 residues: CASTFRTGSGANVLTF. The CDR3 bases are TGTGCCAGCACTTTCCGAACAGGGTCTGGGGCCAACGTCCTGACTTTC. The rearrangement uses TRBV27 and TRBJ2-6; weak D call: TRBD1 (6 bases). V was pared by 7 bases and J by 1 base, with 14 bases between. Germline CDR1 MNHEY, CDR2 SMNVEV (reference sequence). The CDR3 loop spans 16 amino acids. The full variable domain, completed using reference TRBV27 and TRBJ2-6, is EAQVTQNPRYLITVTGKKLTVTCSQNMNHEYMSWYRQDPGLGLRQIYYSMNVEVTDKGDVPEGYKVSRKEKRNFPLILESPSPNQTSLYFCASTFRTGSGANVLTFGAGSRLTVL.